This TCR beta chain is drawn from a study of read filtering for tumor transcriptome and immune sequencing (dated by TCRdb to the early 2020s). With respect to the entire study: Of the patients in the cohort, around 17 were male and roughly 13 were female, and their mean age was around 64 years, with a range of roughly 45 to 90. Using the same bone marrow samples, the study compared TCR repertoires obtained by targeted immune repertoire sequencing with those obtained by bulk whole-transcriptome sequencing. By revised international staging, eight or nine patients were R-ISS I, about 15 were R-ISS II and about 7 were R-ISS III. Per sample, about 4.05 to 10.27 million TCR-region mapped reads were obtained with IR-seq, compared with only roughly 80 to 1273 with RNA-seq. After DNase treatment, whole-transcriptome libraries were prepared using the TruSeq RNA Access Library Prep Kit. As a main aim, a read-filtering strategy for immune repertoire data was addressed, with the specific question being whether clonotypes supported by a single read should be removed.

The Immunoverse kit was used to build TCR libraries from roughly 440 ng RNA, with molecular barcoded adaptors covering alpha/delta and beta/gamma chains. TCR library preparation used the same RNA that was used for transcriptome sequencing. Sequencing of TCR libraries was carried out on an Illumina HiSeq 4000 with 2 x 150 cycles. The paper's processing steps were these. MiXCR aligned TCR reads to human V, D, J and C references and assembled the aligned reads into CDR3 clonotypes, with quality filtering and error correction included. The tcR package in R was used to analyze clonotype counts and gene usage diversity. For inspection of raw mapping reads, RNA-seq reads were mapped by STAR aligner version 2.5.3a onto GRCh37 of the human genome. IR-seq fastq files were randomly downsampled with Seqtk 1.3 to test the effect of sequencing depth on detected clonotypes. TCRdb redid the processing of the public reads, applying fastp at Q25 and MiXCR, and retained in-frame beta chains. Rows with a matching CDR3 protein are joined into one entry that keeps the most common DNA and genes. The V and J calls, along with clone size, are taken from TCRdb and not from the paper's own processing. Recorded for this sample are about 60,000 distinct CDR3 sequences; about 14% of them occurred a single time. The biggest ten clones account for 40% to 55% of the sample.

On this clonotype itself: Its antigen is unknown. The input lacks base qualities; no much larger clone sits a single base away.

V is reduced by 5 bases and J by 2 bases, leaving a spacing of 17 bases between them. The CDR3 sequence holds 16 residues, the cysteine and phenylalanine included. The sequence is cut down to CDR3 DNA, 48 bases in frame from base 1. The germline V gene sets CDR1 to MNHEY and CDR2 to SVGAGI. Each patient had bone marrow sampled at the time of active disease. Isolation of bone marrow mononuclear cells was performed by Ficoll-Hypaque density gradient centrifugation. CD138-negative cells were obtained by negative selection after labeling with CD138 magnetic microbeads on a MACS separator, removing myeloma plasma cells. The purity of the isolated cells was checked by flow cytometry with CD138 antibodies on an Attune NxT. TRIzol reagent was used to extract total RNA, which was then quantified with a NanoDrop spectrophotometer. Paired RNA-seq and IR-seq were performed on each patient's CD138-negative bone marrow sample.

Overall study results and their limits: In IR-seq, single-read clonotypes were approximately 80% of clonotypes but roughly 3.2% of total reads; in RNA-seq they were roughly 72% of clonotypes and 35% to 50% of reads. Compared with RNA-seq, IR-seq captured clonotypes at much higher depth and more reliably, and a smaller IR-seq throughput was enough to identify most shared clonotypes. When single-read clonotypes were removed, the proportions of shared clonotypes in IR-seq and RNA-seq correlated more strongly. The sorted CD138-negative fraction was composed of a mixed bone marrow immune population rather than of purified T cells.

The sample was a population of CD138-negative cells sorted from bone marrow. The cell subset or site label, read with the paper, signifies: bone marrow mononuclear cells depleted of CD138+ plasma/myeloma cells by negative magnetic selection. Rearrangement joined TRBV6-5 to TRBJ2-3; confidence is insufficient to name the D gene. The sequence was collected from a donor aged 40 or over with multiple myeloma. The CDR3 in this case is CASSDLSRIVTDTQYF. The DNA sequence follows: TGTGCCAGCAGTGACCTTAGTCGAATAGTCACAGATACGCAGTATTTT.